This TCR beta chain was obtained from a study of shared clonotypes between healthy human individuals. General observations from the study: Roughly 5% of naive CD4 clonotypes were common to a handful of donors. Non-shared clonotypes displayed generation probabilities falling below those of clonotypes present in all four donors.

After removal of 6 bases from V and 0 bases from J, the junction contained 9 bases not matched to a gene. The germline V gene encodes CDR1 MDHEN and CDR2 SYDVKM. The CDR3 length is 18 residues. The protocol was immunoSEQ multiplex PCR, while the TCRdb copy is restricted to in-frame clones and leaves out a portion. The table includes about 520,000 clones, around 95% detected once. Remarks on this clone: As yet, its antigen is unknown.

The TCR was taken from a woman aged 25-40 years in good health. Material for sequencing was naive CD4+ T cells sorted from blood. Documented subset: CD45RA+ positively selected. This chain uses TRBV28 with TRBJ2-1, with 12 nucleotides matching TRBD2. CDR3 protein: CASRLGLAGAYSYNEQFF. The CDR3, as DNA: TGTGCCAGCAGGCTGGGACTAGCGGGTGCTTACTCCTACAATGAGCAGTTCTTC.